This is a list of T cell receptor beta chains from one sample in a study of blood T cell repertoires in COVID-19. Generated by immunoSEQ multiplex PCR, the TCRdb table keeps only in-frame clones and is missing some. This table has approximately 240,000 clones, 82% appearing once. Input material: peripheral blood. Receptors originate from a woman aged 80 or over with active or convalescent COVID-19. The CDR3 runs from the conserved cysteine through the conserved F or W. The D gene is left open where the match is weak. The size of a clone is reported for some rows only, either as once, few or many, or as a class for expanded clones.

cdr3_aa cdr3_nt v_call d_call clone_size cdr3_length j_call
CAWTNRGRGNTEAFF TGTGCCTGGACAAACAGGGGGAGGGGGAACACTGAAGCTTTCTTT TRBV30 TRBD1 few 15 TRBJ1-1
CASSSTQDEQFF TGTGCCAGCTCATCCACCCAGGATGAGCAGTTCTTC TRBV18 - once 12 TRBJ2-1
CASSDFPLNTEAFF TGTGCCAGCAGTGATTTTCCTTTGAACACTGAAGCTTTCTTT TRBV6-1 - - 14 TRBJ1-1
CASSPPVPGQGMGTEAFF TGTGCCAGCAGCCCACCAGTCCCGGGACAGGGAATGGGGACTGAAGCTTTCTTT TRBV28 TRBD1 once 18 TRBJ1-1
CASSLVARTIGYTF TGTGCCAGCAGTTTGGTGGCCCGGACTATTGGCTACACCTTC TRBV28 - once 14 TRBJ1-2
CASSLSSGGYNEQFF TGTGCCAGCAGCTTATCTAGCGGGGGATACAATGAGCAGTTCTTC TRBV7-2 TRBD2 - 15 TRBJ2-1
CASSVNMGQMNTEAFF TGTGCCAGCAGCGTCAACATGGGACAGATGAACACTGAAGCTTTCTTT TRBV5-4 TRBD1 - 16 TRBJ1-1
CASSLDRPVDYEQYF TGTGCCAGCAGCTTAGACAGACCGGTAGACTACGAGCAGTACTTC TRBV6-5 - - 15 TRBJ2-7
CASSPTQGYYGYTF TGTGCCAGCAGCCCTACCCAGGGATACTATGGCTACACCTTC TRBV28 - - 14 TRBJ1-2
CSASRSGSSYEQYF TGCAGTGCTAGTCGCAGCGGGTCATCCTACGAGCAGTACTTC TRBV20-1 - - 14 TRBJ2-7
CASSLNPAGQGRNEQFF TGCGCCAGCAGCTTGAACCCGGCCGGACAGGGGAGGAATGAGCAGTTCTTC TRBV5-1 TRBD1 - 17 TRBJ2-1
CASTHRPVGGKVDYGYTF TGCGCCAGCACACACCGCCCCGTTGGAGGGAAGGTGGACTATGGCTACACCTTC TRBV5-1 - - 18 TRBJ1-2
CASSYSRTGGSEQYF TGTGCCAGCAGTTACAGCAGGACAGGGGGCTCCGAGCAGTACTTC TRBV27 TRBD1 - 15 TRBJ2-7
CASSRTGQGTQYF TGTGCCAGCAGTCGGACAGGCCAGGGGACCCAGTACTTC TRBV27 TRBD1 - 13 TRBJ2-5
CASSRRTGNSGNTIYF TGTGCCAGCAGCCGCCGGACAGGAAACTCTGGAAACACCATATATTTT TRBV6-6 TRBD1 few 16 TRBJ1-3
CASSMAGGAVNEQFF TGTGCCAGTAGTATGGCAGGGGGCGCCGTCAATGAGCAGTTCTTC TRBV19 TRBD1 few 15 TRBJ2-1
CASSGTGPGNTIYF TGCGCCAGCAGCGGGACAGGTCCTGGAAACACCATATATTTT TRBV5-1 TRBD1 - 14 TRBJ1-3
CASSHRMAGLAVYEQYF TGTGCCAGCAGCCACCGGATGGCGGGACTAGCGGTTTACGAGCAGTACTTC TRBV3-1/TRBV3-2 TRBD2 - 17 TRBJ2-7
CASSIGGKETQYF TGTGCCAGTAGTATCGGCGGTAAAGAGACCCAGTACTTC TRBV19 - - 13 TRBJ2-5
CATSDSPQRAFF TGTGCCACCAGTGACTCCCCCCAGCGAGCTTTCTTT TRBV24-1 - - 12 TRBJ1-1
CASSQGLVNSPLHF TGTGCCAGCTCACAAGGACTTGTCAATTCACCCCTCCACTTT TRBV18 - - 14 TRBJ1-6
CASSPRDTSYEQYF TGTGCCAGCTCACCCCGGGACACATCCTACGAGCAGTACTTC TRBV18 - - 14 TRBJ2-7
CASSLGTGPRDYGYTF TGTGCCAGCAGCTTGGGGACAGGGCCTAGGGACTATGGCTACACCTTC TRBV5-6 TRBD1 - 16 TRBJ1-2
CASSVVPGNYNEQFF TGTGCCAGCAGCGTAGTCCCAGGAAACTACAATGAGCAGTTCTTC TRBV9 - - 15 TRBJ2-1
CAWSGSGNTIYF TGTGCCTGGTCAGGCTCTGGAAACACCATATATTTT TRBV30 - - 12 TRBJ1-3
CSASTLRLTYEQYF TGCAGTGCTAGTACATTACGCTTAACCTACGAGCAGTACTTC TRBV20-1 - once 14 TRBJ2-7
CASSSWGRYSGNTIYF TGTGCCAGTAGTTCTTGGGGCCGGTACTCTGGAAACACCATATATTTT TRBV19 - - 16 TRBJ1-3
CATSDPRTSGDEQFF TGTGCCACCAGTGACCCGCGGACTAGCGGGGATGAGCAGTTCTTC TRBV24-1 TRBD2 once 15 TRBJ2-1
CASSQVSGTEAFF TGTGCCAGCAGCCAGGTTAGTGGCACTGAAGCTTTCTTT TRBV28 - - 13 TRBJ1-1
CASLKSGDDYEQYF TGTGCCAGTTTAAAGAGCGGGGACGACTACGAGCAGTACTTC TRBV2 TRBD2 - 14 TRBJ2-7
CASSPRAGGISYEQYF TGTGCCAGCAGCCCCCGTGCGGGTGGGATCTCCTACGAGCAGTACTTC TRBV11-2 - - 16 TRBJ2-7
CASSQQGFYGYTF TGCGCCAGCAGCCAGCAGGGTTTTTATGGCTACACCTTC TRBV5-1 - - 13 TRBJ1-2
CASRRGTANEKLFF TGTGCCAGCAGAAGGGGTACGGCTAATGAAAAACTGTTTTTT TRBV3-1/TRBV3-2 - - 14 TRBJ1-4
CASSRHGQGSYNEQFF TGCGCCAGCAGTCGCCACGGACAGGGATCCTACAATGAGCAGTTCTTC TRBV23-1 TRBD1 - 16 TRBJ2-1
CASSQGQMNTEAFF TGTGCCAGCAGCCAAGGACAGATGAACACTGAAGCTTTCTTT TRBV3-1/TRBV3-2 - - 14 TRBJ1-1
CASRPIPGGTQYF TGTGCCAGCAGACCCATCCCGGGGGGTACGCAGTATTTT TRBV2 TRBD2 - 13 TRBJ2-3
CASSQAAQEDADTQYF TGCGCCAGCAGCCAAGCGGCGCAGGAGGACGCAGATACGCAGTATTTT TRBV4-1 - - 16 TRBJ2-3
CASSPRARGEKLFF TGTGCCAGCAGTCCCAGGGCCAGGGGTGAAAAACTGTTTTTT TRBV27 - - 14 TRBJ1-4
CASSLATGALNTEAFF TGCGCCAGCAGCTTGGCCACAGGAGCTCTGAACACTGAAGCTTTCTTT TRBV5-1 - - 16 TRBJ1-1
CASRPRTGQAQPQHF TGTGCCAGCAGGCCACGGACAGGGCAGGCTCAGCCCCAGCATTTT TRBV6-5 TRBD1 - 15 TRBJ1-5
CASSLDTGFNQPQHF TGTGCCAGCTCGCTTGATACAGGGTTCAATCAGCCCCAGCATTTT TRBV18 - - 15 TRBJ1-5
CASSPDPGGVFTEAFF TGTGCCAGCTCACCGGACCCAGGGGGCGTATTTACTGAAGCTTTCTTT TRBV18 TRBD1 - 16 TRBJ1-1
CASSPFTAGVTYNEQFF TGTGCCAGCAGCCCATTTACAGCGGGAGTGACCTACAATGAGCAGTTCTTC TRBV4-2 TRBD2 - 17 TRBJ2-1
CASSFTGISPLHF TGTGCCAGCAGCTTTACGGGGATATCGCCCCTCCACTTT TRBV11-3 - - 13 TRBJ1-6
CASSLGRAEKLFF TGCGCCAGCAGCTTGGGGAGGGCTGAAAAACTGTTTTTT TRBV5-1 - - 13 TRBJ1-4
CAWSYINSPLHF TGTGCCTGGAGTTATATTAATTCACCCCTCCACTTT TRBV30 - - 12 TRBJ1-6
CASSYGGGPHTQYF TGTGCCAGCAGTTACGGTGGAGGGCCACATACGCAGTATTTT TRBV6-2/TRBV6-3 - - 14 TRBJ2-3
CASSQSGREDTEAFF TGTGCCAGCAGCCAATCAGGGAGGGAGGACACTGAAGCTTTCTTT TRBV28 - - 15 TRBJ1-1
CASSPDRVAYNEQFF TGTGCCAGCAGTCCCGACAGGGTGGCCTACAATGAGCAGTTCTTC TRBV27 TRBD1 few 15 TRBJ2-1
CASSLQGLEAFF TGTGCCAGCAGCCTACAGGGATTAGAAGCTTTCTTT TRBV3-1/TRBV3-2 - - 12 TRBJ1-1
CASSLGGGGGANHQETQYF TGTGCCAGCAGCTTGGGAGGCGGCGGGGGGGCTAACCATCAAGAGACCCAGTACTTC TRBV5-6 TRBD2 - 19 TRBJ2-5